Detailed here is one T cell receptor beta chain. This specimen comes from a study of T cell responses to AZD1222 COVID-19 vaccine. Between the trimmed V and J ends, which lost 2 bases and 7 bases, there was a span of 9 bases. CDR3 length: 12 residues. Germline CDR1 SGHRS, CDR2 YFSETQ. TCRdb keeps only in-frame clones here, not all; method: immunoSEQ multiplex PCR. Of 100,000 to 150,000 clones listed, under 90% are singletons. The sequence was collected from an adult in good health. The chain employs TRBV5-1 and TRBJ1-1; the D is unclear. Sample: peripheral blood, taken on day 0 of AZD1222 vaccination. The DNA for the CDR3 is TGCGCCAGCAGCTTTGAAGAAGGTGAAGCTTTCTTT. Protein: CASSFEEGEAFF.